Below are 20 T cell receptor beta chains sequenced from a single sample in a study of tumor-infiltrating lymphocytes in primary liver carcinoma. Synthesis of TCR beta cDNA was carried out from 450 to 650 ng total RNA with a constant-region primer. Modified slightly, ARM-PCR produced TCR beta libraries over three nested multiplex PCR rounds. The first two PCR rounds used TRBV1-TRBV30 forward primers with a C-beta reverse primer, approximately 11 cycles each. TCRdb used MiXCR to reprocess the multiplex PCR reads, holding one entry per CDR3 protein. This table holds 300,000 to 350,000 distinct CDR3 sequences, approximately 64% found once. Researchers drew blood RNA from unsorted whole blood and extracted germline DNA as well. The sample taken for sequencing was peripheral blood. The receptors here all came from a middle-aged man with primary liver carcinoma and hepatitis B virus infection.

Comments on this clonotype: The junction departs from the called germline gene at one end, perhaps through a read error. This sequence joins TRBV5-5 and TRBJ2-3, with no clear D. The length of the CDR3 is 16 residues. Per germline, CDR1 SGHKS and CDR2 YYEKEE (reference sequence). CDR3: CASNSSGFSKVDTQYF. The CDR3 DNA is TGTGCCAGCAACTCCTCTGGGTTTTCTAAAGTGGATACGCAATATTTT.

The chain recombines TRBV11-2 with TRBJ2-5, with D unclear. Trimming removed 1 base from V and 7 bases from J, with 10 bases in between. In germline, CDR1 is SGHAT, CDR2 FQNNGV. This CDR3 has 13 amino acids. The CDR3 loop is CASSLVLEGTQYF. The CDR3 DNA is TGTGCCAGCAGCTTAGTCCTTGAAGGGACCCAGTACTTC.

The sample holds many counts of this clonotype. The chain has TRBV4-2 and TRBJ2-3, with D unresolved. Germline-derived CDR1 and CDR2 are LGHNA and YNFKEQ. The CDR3 is 15 residues long. Trimming left V 0 bases short and J 0 bases short, with 7 bases between. CDR3 region: CASSQDGLSTDTQYF. Written as DNA, the CDR3 is TGTGCCAGCAGCCAAGATGGGTTGAGCACAGATACGCAGTATTTT.

This clonotype was seen ten or more times. This chain joins TRBV4-2 and TRBJ2-7; no clear D. Germline assignment: CDR1 LGHNA and CDR2 YNFKEQ. The CDR3 length is 15 residues. V gave up 3 bases and J gave up 0 bases, with 12 bases separating them. The CDR3 DNA is TGTGCCAGCAGCCAGAGCACGCATAGCTCCTACGAGCAGTACTTC. The encoded protein is CASSQSTHSSYEQYF.

About this clonotype itself: This clone may be a read error of a much larger clone one base away. The chain recombines TRBV4-3 with TRBJ1-2; no clear D gene. The CDR3 spans 14 residues. CDR1 is LGHNA, CDR2 YSLEER, per germline. The CDR3 loop reads CASSQDTGNYSYTF. CDR3 coding DNA: TGCGCCAGCAGCCAAGATACCGGGAACTATAGCTACACCTTC.

This clonotype was counted at least ten times. V and J are TRBV29-1 and TRBJ1-1, with D possibly being TRBD1 (5 bases). This CDR3 spans 13 amino acids. The V and J ends lost 4 bases and 0 bases respectively, with 9 bases between them. Looked up from germline, CDR1 is SQVTM and CDR2 is ANQGSEA. The CDR3 spells CSVVRQMNTEAFF. As DNA, the CDR3 is TGCAGCGTTGTACGACAGATGAACACTGAAGCTTTCTTT.

In the case of this clonotype: At one end the junction does not follow the germline gene, possibly because of a read error. This rearrangement joins TRBV5-8 to TRBJ2-1, with D tentatively TRBD1 or TRBD2 (5 bases each). CDR1 and CDR2 from the germline V gene are SGHTS and YDEGEE. The CDR3 loop spans 13 amino acids. The CDR3 loop reads CASGLTRGREQFF. CDR3 coding DNA: TGTGCCAGCGGCTTGACCCGGGGACGCGAGCAGTTCTTC.

For this clonotype: A much larger clone is a single base away; this may be a read error. This rearrangement joins TRBV6-1 to TRBJ2-5; D possibly corresponds to TRBD2 (5 bases). The CDR3 spans 14 residues. V was shortened by 5 bases and J by 5 bases, with 15 bases between the two germline ends. The germline CDR1 and CDR2 sequences are MNHNS and SASEGT. CDR3 region: CASSLQIRGETQYF. DNA of the CDR3: TGTGCCAGCAGTCTCCAAATTCGCGGGGAGACCCAGTACTTC.

Remarks on this clonotype: A much larger clone differs by one base, so this may be a read error. The chain recombines TRBV12-3 or TRBV12-4 with TRBJ1-2; TRBD1 matches 8 bases. The CDR3 has 13 residues. In DNA, the CDR3 is TGTCCCAGCAGTTTGGACAGGGATAAGGGCTACACCTTC. It yields the protein CPSSLDRDKGYTF.

Worth noting for this clonotype: One end of the junction does not line up with germline, which may come from a read error. The chain uses TRBV6-5 and TRBJ1-3, with 11 nucleotides matching TRBD1. The CDR3 runs to 17 residues. Germline V gives CDR1 MNHEY, CDR2 SVGAGI. As DNA, the CDR3 is TGTGCTAGCAGTTATTCCGGGACAGGGGGCTCTGGAAACACCATATATTTT. Protein: CASSYSGTGGSGNTIYF.

About this clonotype: A read error may be the cause here, since a much bigger clone is one base away. The CDR3 region is CASTLAWTSGAYNEQFF. The CDR3 DNA reads TGCGCCAGCACCTTGGCCTGGACTAGCGGGGCCTACAATGAGCAGTTCTTC. V usage is TRBV5-1 and J usage is TRBJ2-1; 12 positions match TRBD2. The CDR3 is made up of 17 amino acids. CDR1 and CDR2 (germline): SGHRS, YFSETQ.

A note on this clonotype: No conserved phenylalanine or tryptophan ends this CDR3, so it is likely a read error. The chain combines TRBV11-2 with TRBJ2-5, with 7 bases matching TRBD2. V trimming: 6 bases; J trimming: 5 bases; junction bases outside the gene matches: 3. CDR3 length: 12 residues. In germline, CDR1 is SGHAT, CDR2 FQNNGV. CDR3 nucleotides: TGTGCCAGCAGTATGGGAGGGGAGACCCAGTACCTC. Translation: CASSMGGETQYL.

In the case of this clonotype: With a much larger clone just one base away, this may be a read error. The chain couples TRBV6-1 to TRBJ2-2, with D possibly TRBD2 on 6 matching bases. Germline values: CDR1 MNHNS, CDR2 SASEGT. Trimming left V 6 bases short and J 4 bases short, with 9 bases between. The CDR3 runs to 13 residues. The CDR3 region is CASSTEGTGELFF. CDR3 DNA: TGTGCCAGCAGCACGGAGGGCACCGGGGAGCTGTTTTTT.

This clonotype appeared many times. The chain has TRBV6-6 and TRBJ1-5, with D unresolved. Trimming pared 2 bases from V and 8 bases from J, leaving 7 bases between. Germline lookup yields CDR1 MNHNY and CDR2 SVGAGI (reference sequence). CDR3 size: 12 residues. The CDR3 here is CASSYGSEPQHF. The CDR3 coding sequence is TGTGCCAGCAGTTACGGGTCAGAGCCCCAGCATTTT.

For this clonotype: A much larger clone differs from this one at a single base, so this may be a read error. This rearrangement joins TRBV12-5 to TRBJ2-5; no firm D call. This CDR3 is built from 13 residues. V lost 8 bases, J lost 4 bases, and 14 bases lay in between. In germline, CDR1 is LGHNT, CDR2 FRNRAP. This CDR3 is CASSQSLGETQYF. The CDR3 bases are TGTGCTAGTTCCCAGAGCCTGGGAGAGACCCAGTACTTC.

This clonotype was detected a few times. The V gene is TRBV28, the J gene TRBJ2-1; either TRBD1 or TRBD2 may fit D (5 bases each). Per germline, CDR1 MDHEN and CDR2 SYDVKM. The CDR3 contains 12 residues. The V gene lost 7 bases and the J gene lost 8 bases, with 12 bases spanning the gap. As DNA, the CDR3 is TGTGCCAGCATTGGGACGTTAGATGAGCAGTTCTTC. This sequence encodes CASIGTLDEQFF.

Regarding this clonotype: The junction shows a germline mismatch at one end, possibly a read error. The genes are TRBV10-1 and TRBJ1-6, with 8 bases fitting TRBD1. This CDR3 is 15 amino acids long. CDR1 WNHNN and CDR2 SYGVQD come from the germline V gene (reference sequence). CDR3 DNA: TGCGCCAGCAGTGCCGGGACAGGAAATAATTCACACCTCCACTTT. Residues: CASSAGTGNNSHLHF.

Comments on this clonotype: A much larger clone differs from this one at a single base, so this may be a read error. J is TRBJ2-7 and V is TRBV4-1; a weak D match, TRBD1 (5 bases). The CDR3 sequence is 16 residues long. V was clipped by 2 bases and J by 2 bases, with 16 bases between them. From germline, CDR1 is MGHRA and CDR2 YSYEKL. The CDR3 DNA reads as TGCGCCAGCAGCCAATTAGCCGGACATGATCCCTACGAGCAGTACTTC. Amino acids: CASSQLAGHDPYEQYF.

Concerning this clonotype: The conserved closing phenylalanine or tryptophan is absent in this CDR3, likely reflecting a read error. The rearrangement links TRBV29-1 to TRBJ1-1; D ambiguous. The CDR3 extends over 13 amino acids. The V gene lost 7 bases and the J gene lost 1 base, with 13 bases spanning the gap. Germline CDR1 reads SQVTM; CDR2 reads ANQGSEA. The CDR3 reads CSGLVDPNTEAFS. The CDR3 nucleotides read TGCAGCGGGCTGGTGGATCCGAACACTGAAGCTTTCTCT.

The rearrangement links TRBV29-1 to TRBJ2-1; D is undetermined. CDR1 and CDR2 (germline): SQVTM, ANQGSEA. Trimming took off 3 bases at V and 16 bases at J, with 16 bases between the two ends. The length of the CDR3 is 11 residues. The CDR3, as DNA: TGCAGCGTTGAGGATCACCCGGCGCAATTCTTC. Translating gives CSVEDHPAQFF.